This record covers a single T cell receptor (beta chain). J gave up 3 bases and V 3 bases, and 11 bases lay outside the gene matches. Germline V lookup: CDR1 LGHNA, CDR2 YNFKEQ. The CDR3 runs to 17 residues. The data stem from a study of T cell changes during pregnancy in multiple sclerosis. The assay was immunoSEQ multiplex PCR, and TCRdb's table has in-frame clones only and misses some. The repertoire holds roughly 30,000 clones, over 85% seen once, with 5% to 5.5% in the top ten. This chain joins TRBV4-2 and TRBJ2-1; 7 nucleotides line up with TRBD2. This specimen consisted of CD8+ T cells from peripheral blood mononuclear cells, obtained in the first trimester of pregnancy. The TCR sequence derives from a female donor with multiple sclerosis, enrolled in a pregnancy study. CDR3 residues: CASSHRDGRPNYNEQFF. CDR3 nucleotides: TGTGCCAGCAGCCACCGCGACGGGAGGCCCAACTACAATGAGCAGTTCTTC.